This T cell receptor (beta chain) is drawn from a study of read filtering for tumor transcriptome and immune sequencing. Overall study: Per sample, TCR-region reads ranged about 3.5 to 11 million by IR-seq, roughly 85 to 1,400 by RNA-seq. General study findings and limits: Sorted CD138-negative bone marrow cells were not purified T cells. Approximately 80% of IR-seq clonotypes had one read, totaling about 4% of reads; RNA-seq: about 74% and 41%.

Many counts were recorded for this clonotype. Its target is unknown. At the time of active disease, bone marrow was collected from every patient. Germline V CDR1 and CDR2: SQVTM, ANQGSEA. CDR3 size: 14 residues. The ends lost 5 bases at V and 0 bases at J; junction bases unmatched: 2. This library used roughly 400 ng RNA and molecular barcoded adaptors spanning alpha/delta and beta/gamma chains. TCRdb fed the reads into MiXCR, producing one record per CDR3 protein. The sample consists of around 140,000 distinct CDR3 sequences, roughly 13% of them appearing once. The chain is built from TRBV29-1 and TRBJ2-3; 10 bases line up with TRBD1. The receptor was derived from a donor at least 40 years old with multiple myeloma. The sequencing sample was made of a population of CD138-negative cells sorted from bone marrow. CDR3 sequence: CSVWTGGSTDTQYF. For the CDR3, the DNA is TGCAGCGTTTGGACAGGGGGAAGCACAGATACGCAGTATTTT.